This section outlines one T cell receptor beta chain sequence together with its context. Its antigen is not identified. The entry originates in a study of siplizumab effects on memory and regulatory T cells. Notes on the study in general: Naive T cells apparently outstripped memory cells in diversity and seemed major alloresponse contributors.

Data came from immunoSEQ multiplex PCR; TCRdb stores just in-frame clones and leaves some out. The sample lists tens of thousands of clones; roughly 90% were seen once. Trimming took 3 bases from V and 5 from J, leaving 17 bases between them. There are 16 residues in the CDR3. CDR1 is KGHSH, CDR2 LQKENI, per germline. The chain employs TRBV18 and TRBJ2-1; the D gene is possibly TRBD2 (6 bases). This sequence originates from a human donor in good health. Sequenced: naive CD4+ T cells sorted from blood. Here the CDR3 DNA reads TGTGCCAGCTCACCCAAGGAGACTAGATTAAACAATGAGCAGTTCTTC. This encodes CASSPKETRLNNEQFF.